This passage covers 5 T cell receptor beta chains from one sample sequenced in a study of blood T cell repertoires in COVID-19. The repertoire was sequenced with immunoSEQ multiplex PCR; TCRdb's copy has only in-frame clones and lacks some. Here the sample spans about 80,000 clones, roughly 87% being singletons. What was sequenced was peripheral blood. The receptor source for this set is a woman of 80 years or more with active or convalescent COVID-19.

The chain uses TRBV4-3 and TRBJ1-6, with D possibly matching TRBD1 (6 bases). The CDR3 has 17 residues. Looked up from germline, CDR1 is LGHNA and CDR2 is YSLEER. V dropped 0 bases and J dropped 6 bases, with 15 bases sitting between them. The CDR3 nucleotides are TGCGCCAGCAGCCAAGATTCGAGGGGGACGGGTAATTCACCCCTCCACTTT. Encoded protein: CASSQDSRGTGNSPLHF.

There are a few counts of this clone. The chain uses TRBV7-9 and TRBJ2-2; TRBD2 might be the D (6 bases). The CDR3 loop spans 14 amino acids. The ends were cut back, 5 bases at V and 4 bases at J, with 11 bases in the middle. Germline assignment: CDR1 SEHNR and CDR2 FQNEAQ (reference sequence). CDR3 coding DNA: TGTGCCAGCAGCCCAATGGGAGGCACCGGGGAGCTGTTTTTT. Protein sequence: CASSPMGGTGELFF.

The chain has TRBV7-2 and TRBJ1-1, with no clear D. Germline CDR1 SGHTA, CDR2 FQGNSA. CDR3 size: 14 residues. V was trimmed by 3 bases and J by 1 base, leaving 9 bases between them. The CDR3 sequence: CASSLWGANTEAFF. CDR3 DNA sequence: TGTGCCAGCAGCTTGTGGGGAGCGAACACTGAAGCTTTCTTT.

This chain joins TRBV7-2 and TRBJ1-2; 9 nucleotides agree with TRBD1. J was trimmed by 4 bases and V by 3 bases; bases with no gene match: 6. This CDR3 has 15 amino acids. Per the germline V gene, CDR1 is SGHTA and CDR2 is FQGNSA. CDR3 bases: TGTGCCAGCAGCTTGGGGACAGGGTCCGCCTATGGCTACACCTTC. Protein sequence: CASSLGTGSAYGYTF.

V and J are TRBV11-2 and TRBJ1-4; D might be TRBD1 (5 bases). Germline CDR1 SGHAT, CDR2 FQNNGV. The CDR3 has 14 amino acids. V gave up 5 bases and J gave up 8 bases, with 15 bases separating them. CDR3 DNA sequence: TGTGCCAGCAGCCCCACCGGGGCGGGAGAAAAACTGTTTTTT. This sequence encodes CASSPTGAGEKLFF.